The TCR beta chain described here comes from a study of graft-versus-host responses after intestinal transplantation (dated by TCRdb to about 2021). Looking at the study overall: The transplants that recipients got were multivisceral, liver-intestinal, or isolated intestinal. Anti-thymocyte globulin induction was given to all recipients, followed by maintenance tacrolimus and steroids for around three years. Bulk TCR-beta CDR3 sequencing was used to track graft-versus-host and host-versus-graft alloreactive T cell clones in the graft, circulation and bone marrow after intestinal transplantation. To identify alloreactive clones, pre-transplant mixed lymphocyte reaction products were sequenced and compared with unstimulated pre-transplant donor and recipient T cells. The cohort enrolled about two dozen intestinal transplant recipients, one of whom was a retransplant, and 3 patients without pretransplant specimens were excluded. Donor T cell macrochimerism was defined as a peak of at least 4% donor T cells among recipient peripheral blood mononuclear cells. Rather than being sequenced by the commercial service, samples from a few later patients were sequenced in-house on an Illumina MiSeq and processed with MiXCR. The full study reports these points: The relatively low number and heterogeneity of intestinal transplant patients limited the conclusions. GvH clones were detected in recipient bone marrow, and some appeared earlier in ileal mucosa or blood, consistent with an intestinal mucosal origin. Patients with donor T cell macrochimerism had high GvH to HvG T cell clonal ratios in their allografts. Early after transplant, declines in HvG clones were associated with peak levels of circulating GvH clones.

In regard to this clone: The antigen it binds to is not known. Per-base qualities were not stored, and no clone one base away is much larger.

Preparation of the library involved the immunoSEQ multiplex PCR assay. For most patients, high-throughput TCR-beta CDR3 sequencing of genomic DNA was performed by Adaptive Biotechnologies. Turning to the authors' computational methods: TCR sequencing data for 18 patients were retrieved from Adaptive's ImmunoSEQ software; three other patients were processed with MiXCR and VDJtools. CDR3 nucleotide sequences shared between donor and recipient were removed because their origin could not be assigned. Alloreactive clones required at least 2-fold expansion over unstimulated cells and minimum CFSE-low frequency of 0.002% (template counts) or 0.001% (read counts). Clones detected in sequenced pre-transplant spleen, lymph node, or MLR CFSE-low populations of the donor or recipient were defined as mappable. The cumulative frequency of alloreactive clones was calculated as a percentage of all sequences, weighted by copy number. TCRdb provides this immuneACCESS table in a form limited to in-frame rearrangements. Some clones are lacking; in checked studies, under half of them reflect an unresolved V gene, and why the rest are absent is not known. That table gives V, J and clone size, and the DNA gave D and trimming. This sample has about 98,000 clones in its table, and roughly 88% of those were observed once. The ten largest clones represent 1.4% of the sample.

As encoded in the germline V gene (reference sequence), CDR1 is SEHNR while CDR2 is FQNEAQ. Trimming takes 4 bases off V and 3 bases off J; junction bases not matched to a gene: 14. Its CDR3 holds 19 amino acids, cysteine through phenylalanine. Only CDR3 DNA remains: 57 bases, in frame from the first base. In the first month after transplant, blood samples were collected up to 4 times, and after that at least monthly when available. The starting material was PBMCs, obtained 255 days after intestinal transplant. This receptor was identified in a human patient who received an intestinal transplant, so some T cells may come from the graft donor. The chain couples TRBV7-9 to TRBJ2-5; 13 central nucleotides agree with TRBD2. The nucleotides are TGTGCCAGCAGCTCGAGAGGCGGGACTAGCGGGGTTTTCGAAGAGACCCAGTACTTC. Its product reads: CASSSRGGTSGVFEETQYF.